The 30 T cell receptor beta chains in this list originate from one sample, sequenced in a study of OX40 agonist ivuxolimab in advanced cancers. Only in-frame clones appear in the TCRdb table, and some are missing; sequencing was by immunoSEQ multiplex PCR. The sample holds around 92,000 clones; 85% to 95% are singletons and the top ten take over 0.2%. Sequencing was performed on CD4+ or CD8+ T cells sorted from blood, taken in a trial of the OX40 agonist ivuxolimab. These receptors were taken from an adult with an advanced solid tumor such as melanoma, head and neck, liver or kidney cancer.

The chain combines TRBV19 with TRBJ2-3, with D unclear. CDR1 and CDR2 (germline): LNHDA, SQIVND (reference sequence). The CDR3 extends over 12 amino acids. With 3 bases removed from V and 4 bases from J, the gap between germline ends came to 5 bases. This CDR3 is CASSIYPDTQYF. As DNA, the CDR3 is TGTGCCAGTAGTATCTACCCAGATACGCAGTATTTT.

In its sample, this clone was seen a few times. The chain joins TRBV19 to TRBJ1-1, with 7 positions matching TRBD1. Trimming removed 10 bases from V and 7 bases from J; junction bases left unmatched: 12. This CDR3 is built from 13 residues. Germline loops: CDR1 LNHDA, CDR2 SQIVND (reference sequence). CDR3 region: CATRPGTENEAFF. CDR3 sequence (DNA): TGTGCCACTCGGCCCGGGACAGAGAATGAAGCTTTCTTT.

The gene calls are TRBV2 and TRBJ1-4, with 12 bases that match TRBD1. This CDR3 region has 15 residues. With V trimmed by 4 bases and J by 10 bases, 7 bases remained unmatched. Germline V CDR1 and CDR2: SNHLY, FYNNEI. For the CDR3, the DNA is TGTGCCAGCAGTGCTATGGGACAGGGGGCGCGAAAACTGTTTTTT. Translating gives CASSAMGQGARKLFF.

The table lists this clone with a count of one. The chain employs TRBV6-5 and TRBJ2-1, with D possibly TRBD2 on 6 matching bases. In germline, CDR1 is MNHEY, CDR2 SVGAGI. V lost 5 bases, J lost 5 bases, and 16 bases lay in between. The CDR3 is made up of 15 amino acids. In DNA, the CDR3 is TGTGCCAGCAGTAGAACCGGACTATCCGACAATGAGCAGTTCTTC. Translation: CASSRTGLSDNEQFF.

The gene calls are TRBV27 and TRBJ1-5; D unclear. CDR1 MNHEY and CDR2 SMNVEV come from the germline V gene (reference sequence). This CDR3 is built from 15 residues. V lost 4 bases, J lost 3 bases, and 13 bases lay in between. In DNA, the CDR3 is TGTGCCAGCAGTTCTCCTTGGTTGGACAATCAGCCCCAGCATTTT. Residues: CASSSPWLDNQPQHF.

This chain links TRBV7-2 with TRBJ1-2; 11 positions match TRBD1. Per germline, CDR1 SGHTA and CDR2 FQGNSA. With V trimmed by 5 bases and J by 8 bases, 7 bases remained unmatched. The CDR3 is made up of 14 amino acids. In nucleotides, the CDR3 is TGTGCCAGCAGCCCCCGGACAGGGGGCGGGGGCTACACCTTC. Translated, it gives CASSPRTGGGGYTF. The entire variable domain, with the rest obtained from reference TRBV7-2 and TRBJ1-2, is as follows: GAGVSQSPSNKVTEKGKDVELRCDPISGHTALYWYRQSLGQGLEFLIYFQGNSAPDKSGLPSDRFSAERTGGSVSTLTIQRTQQEDSAVYLCASSPRTGGGGYTFGSGTRLTVV.

This clone has only a few counts. The J gene is TRBJ2-7, the V gene TRBV19, with TRBD2 as a possible D gene (5 bases). CDR1 and CDR2 (germline): LNHDA, SQIVND (reference sequence). This CDR3 has 13 residues. Trimming stripped 4 bases from V and 6 bases from J, with 13 bases between. CDR3 residues: CASSTRDGTEQYV. The DNA for the CDR3 is TGTGCCAGTAGTACTCGGGATGGTACCGAGCAGTACGTC.

V and J are TRBV5-1 and TRBJ1-2; no definite D call. The V end was cut by 0 bases, the J end by 5 bases, with 20 bases between. The germline CDR1 and CDR2 sequences are SGHRS and YFSETQ. The CDR3 is 17 amino acids. The chain's CDR3 is CASSLGSSATAPYGYTF. As DNA, the CDR3 is TGCGCCAGCAGCTTGGGAAGTTCCGCAACCGCCCCTTATGGCTACACCTTC.

The V call is TRBV5-5, the J call TRBJ2-3; D remains ambiguous. V dropped 4 bases and J dropped 0 bases, with 15 bases sitting between them. Germline V gene sequence: CDR1 SGHKS, CDR2 YYEKEE (reference sequence). The CDR3 extends over 16 amino acids. For the CDR3, the DNA is TGTGCCAGCAGCCTACAACGGCCGATCAGCACAGATACGCAGTATTTT. This codes for CASSLQRPISTDTQYF.

The CDR3: CASSIRGKGTDTQYF. Written as DNA, the CDR3 is TGTGCCAGTAGTATACGGGGGAAGGGAACAGATACGCAGTATTTT. The J gene is TRBJ2-3, the V gene TRBV19; D perhaps matches TRBD2 (6 bases). The length of the CDR3 is 15 residues. V was pared by 2 bases and J by 3 bases, with 12 bases between. The V gene's germline CDR1 is LNHDA and CDR2 SQIVND (reference sequence).

The V gene is TRBV14, the J gene TRBJ2-3; D perhaps matches TRBD2 (5 bases). The CDR3 is 17 residues long. CDR1 is SGHDN and CDR2 is FVKESK in the germline V gene. Trimming took 3 bases from V and 0 from J, leaving 16 bases between them. The CDR3 sequence is CASSHRKASRSTDTQYF. The CDR3 nucleotides read TGTGCCAGCAGCCATCGAAAGGCTAGCAGGAGCACAGATACGCAGTATTTT.

The rearrangement joins TRBV28 to TRBJ1-4, with D uncertain. The V gene lost 10 bases and the J gene lost 4 bases, with 16 bases spanning the gap. The CDR3 has 14 amino acids. Germline V gene data show CDR1 as MDHEN and CDR2 as SYDVKM. The CDR3 DNA reads as TGTGCCATTACAAGAGCGGGAGGTAATGAAAAACTGTTTTTT. Translating gives CAITRAGGNEKLFF.

The V gene is TRBV6-6, the J gene TRBJ1-2, with a tentative D call TRBD1 (5 bases). This CDR3 comprises 13 residues. The ends were cut back, 0 bases at V and 6 bases at J, with 8 bases in the middle. Germline-derived CDR1 and CDR2 are MNHNY and SVGAGI (reference sequence). The CDR3 sequence is CASSYSGTDGYTF. The CDR3 nucleotides read TGTGCCAGCAGTTACTCTGGGACGGATGGCTACACCTTC.

The V gene is TRBV7-9, the J gene TRBJ1-2; perhaps TRBD1 as D (5 bases). Germline-derived CDR1 and CDR2 are SEHNR and FQNEAQ (reference sequence). Trimming pared 8 bases from V and 5 bases from J, leaving 18 bases between. The length of the CDR3 is 14 residues. The CDR3 loop reads CASENSGASYGYTF. In DNA form, the CDR3 reads TGTGCCAGCGAGAATAGCGGGGCGTCTTATGGCTACACCTTC.

V and J are TRBV6-6 and TRBJ1-1; TRBD1 is a possible D gene (6 bases). In germline, CDR1 is MNHNY, CDR2 SVGAGI (reference sequence). This CDR3 contains 13 residues. Trimming shortened V by 4 bases and J by 8 bases, and 14 bases separated the two germline ends. As DNA, the CDR3 is TGTGCCAGCAGTTCCGGGGGGGCTTTGGAAGCTTTCTTT. It encodes CASSSGGALEAFF.

The J gene is TRBJ2-7, the V gene TRBV2; no reliable D call. The germline V gene encodes CDR1 SNHLY and CDR2 FYNNEI. CDR3 length: 14 amino acids. Trimming took 5 bases from V and 3 from J, leaving 14 bases between them. The CDR3 loop is CASSSTIHVYEQYF. The CDR3 DNA reads as TGTGCCAGCAGTTCTACTATACACGTCTACGAGCAGTACTTC.

The CDR3 protein is CATEDYGSYNEQFF. The DNA of the CDR3 is TGCGCCACCGAGGACTATGGATCCTACAATGAGCAGTTCTTC. The V gene is TRBV23-1, the J gene TRBJ2-1; perhaps TRBD2 as D (6 bases). TRBV23-1 is sorted into the ORF group, with uncertain function. Between the trimmed V and J ends, which lost 10 bases and 1 base, there was a span of 14 bases. This CDR3 region has 14 residues.

V is TRBV9 and J is TRBJ2-2, with a tentative D call TRBD1 (7 bases). CDR3 length: 15 residues. Trimming took off 3 bases at V and 3 bases at J, with 12 bases between the two ends. The germline V gene has CDR1 SGDLS and CDR2 YYNGEE. The CDR3 region is CASSAGGPYTGELFF. The CDR3 DNA follows: TGTGCCAGCAGCGCAGGGGGGCCTTACACCGGGGAGCTGTTTTTT.

The chain uses TRBV7-2 and TRBJ2-1, with TRBD2 identical over 11 bases. This CDR3 is 13 amino acids long. Germline V gene lookup returns CDR1 SGHTA and CDR2 FQGNSA. Trimming took 3 bases from V and 10 from J; bases not matched to a gene: 2. The CDR3 DNA sequence: TGTGCCAGCAGCTTTCGACTAGCGGGGGAGCAGTTCTTC. Translation: CASSFRLAGEQFF.

The chain uses TRBV5-4 and TRBJ2-5, with TRBD2 matching 11 bases. CDR1 SGHNT and CDR2 YYREEE come from the germline V gene (reference sequence). This CDR3 region has 16 residues. J was trimmed by 5 bases and V by 4 bases; bases with no gene match: 10. The CDR3 DNA reads TGTGCCAGCAGCCCGAGACTAGCGGGGAGTTGGGAGACCCAGTACTTC. This sequence encodes CASSPRLAGSWETQYF.

This clone came up once. The genes are TRBV18 and TRBJ2-5; the D gene is possibly TRBD2 (6 bases). V lost 3 bases to trimming and J lost 1 base, with 9 bases between them. Germline V gene lookup returns CDR1 KGHSH and CDR2 LQKENI. This CDR3 spans 14 amino acids. The CDR3 nucleotides read TGTGCCAGCTCACCCCGGGGGAGCCAAGAGACCCAGTACTTC. Translated, it gives CASSPRGSQETQYF.

The DNA of the CDR3 is TGCGCCAGCAGCTTCAGCGGGGGGTGGGAGACCCAGTACTTC. It specifies CASSFSGGWETQYF. The chain combines TRBV5-1 with TRBJ2-5; 9 bases match TRBD2. V shed 2 bases, J shed 5 bases, and the junction held 4 bases outside the gene matches. CDR1 and CDR2 from the germline V gene are SGHRS and YFSETQ. The CDR3 is 14 amino acids.

V usage is TRBV7-8 and J usage is TRBJ2-5; no firm D call. Germline V lookup: CDR1 SGHVS, CDR2 FQNEAQ. The length of the CDR3 is 13 residues. Between the trimmed V and J ends, which lost 4 bases and 4 bases, there was a span of 10 bases. The CDR3 is CASSYGVGETQYF. CDR3 nucleotide sequence: TGTGCCAGCAGCTATGGTGTGGGAGAGACCCAGTACTTC.

This chain links TRBV7-2 with TRBJ2-1; TRBD1 matches 7 bases. V gave up 4 bases and J gave up 7 bases; unmatched junction bases: 10. This CDR3 has 15 amino acids. CDR1 and CDR2 from the germline V gene are SGHTA and FQGNSA. The DNA of the CDR3 is TGTGCCAGCAGCTATCAGACAGGGTTAAGGAATGAGCAGTTCTTC. This gives the protein CASSYQTGLRNEQFF.

V and J are TRBV10-3 and TRBJ2-3, with 12 bases matching TRBD2. Trimming at V came to 4 bases and at J to 6 bases, leaving 5 bases not matched to a gene. CDR1 and CDR2 from the germline V gene are ENHRY and SYGVKD. This CDR3 is built from 15 residues. The chain's CDR3 is CAISVASGRVDTQYF. CDR3 DNA sequence: TGTGCCATCAGTGTTGCTAGCGGGAGGGTGGATACGCAGTATTTT.

The chain employs TRBV9 and TRBJ2-1; D might be TRBD1 or TRBD2, each matching 5 bases. Germline CDR1 and CDR2: SGDLS and YYNGEE. Trimming removed 0 bases at V and 7 bases at J, with 17 bases between. The CDR3 has 16 residues. This CDR3 reads CASSVARGLVTNEQFF. The CDR3 DNA reads TGTGCCAGCAGCGTAGCTCGGGGCCTCGTTACGAATGAGCAGTTCTTC.

The chain combines TRBV29-1 with TRBJ2-6, with D uncertain. There are 13 residues in the CDR3. V lost 6 bases and J lost 9, with 15 bases in between. From germline, CDR1 is SQVTM and CDR2 ANQGSEA. CDR3 loop: CSVWTPSVNVLTF. Here the CDR3 DNA reads TGCAGCGTCTGGACCCCGAGCGTCAACGTCCTGACTTTC.

This clone was recorded once. The rearrangement joins TRBV5-6 to TRBJ1-2; 10 bases map to TRBD1. V lost 5 bases to trimming and J lost 4 bases; unmatched junction nucleotides: 14. The CDR3 is 17 residues long. The germline gives CDR1 SGHDT, CDR2 YYEEEE. The CDR3 is CASRRRLTGGAFYGYTF. CDR3 DNA sequence: TGTGCCAGCAGGCGCCGGCTGACAGGGGGCGCTTTCTATGGCTACACCTTC.

This clone has more than one count but fewer than ten. The chain couples TRBV6-5 to TRBJ2-2; D gene ambiguous. CDR3 size: 13 residues. Germline lookup yields CDR1 MNHEY and CDR2 SVGAGI. The V and J ends lost 2 bases and 6 bases respectively, with 7 bases between them. CDR3 nucleotides: TGTGCCAGCAGTTACAGGGCTCCCGGGGAGCTGTTTTTT. Its translation: CASSYRAPGELFF.

V gene TRBV4-2 combines with J gene TRBJ1-6; D perhaps matches TRBD1 (5 bases). V dropped 0 bases and J dropped 3 bases, with 12 bases sitting between them. Per the germline V gene, CDR1 is LGHNA and CDR2 is YNFKEQ. CDR3 length: 17 amino acids. The CDR3 nucleotides are TGTGCCAGCAGCCAAGATCGGGCAGGGAGCTATAATTCACCCCTCCACTTT. Protein: CASSQDRAGSYNSPLHF.